These T cell receptor beta chains were read from a single sample in a study of blood T cell repertoires in COVID-19. The protocol was immunoSEQ multiplex PCR, while the TCRdb copy is restricted to in-frame clones and leaves out a portion. The sample shows over 150,000 clones, approximately 83% of them seen only once. The sample consisted of peripheral blood. The receptors derive from a woman in her thirties or forties with COVID-19, enrolled during active disease. Each CDR3 is given with its conserved first and last residue. A D gene is named only where the DNA matches it firmly. A clone size is listed for some rows: how often the clone was seen (once, few, many), or a class if it is expanded.

CDR3 length: 15; D gene: NA; V gene: TRBV27; J gene: TRBJ2-7; clone size: NA; CDR3 protein: CASSYGDSNSYEQYF; CDR3 DNA: TGTGCCAGCAGTTATGGCGACTCTAACTCCTACGAGCAGTACTTC
CDR3 length: 19; D gene: TRBD2; V gene: TRBV5-8; J gene: TRBJ2-1; clone size: NA; CDR3 protein: CASSFSGTSGLLSYNEQFF; CDR3 DNA: TGTGCCAGCAGCTTTTCCGGGACTAGCGGACTTCTTTCCTACAATGAGCAGTTCTTC
CDR3 length: 14; D gene: NA; V gene: TRBV18; J gene: TRBJ2-4; clone size: NA; CDR3 protein: CASSPPFQKNIQYF; CDR3 DNA: TGTGCCAGCTCACCCCCGTTTCAGAAAAACATTCAGTACTTC
CDR3 length: 14; D gene: NA; V gene: TRBV27; J gene: TRBJ1-5; clone size: once; CDR3 protein: CASRGLISNQPQHF; CDR3 DNA: TGTGCCAGCAGGGGACTAATCAGCAATCAGCCCCAGCATTTT
CDR3 length: 13; D gene: NA; V gene: TRBV6-5; J gene: TRBJ2-5; clone size: NA; CDR3 protein: CASSRGPQETQYF; CDR3 DNA: TGTGCCAGCAGCAGGGGCCCCCAAGAGACCCAGTACTTC
CDR3 length: 15; D gene: TRBD2; V gene: TRBV5-4; J gene: TRBJ2-2; clone size: once; CDR3 protein: CASSFPSGDAGELFF; CDR3 DNA: TGTGCCAGCAGCTTCCCTAGCGGGGACGCCGGGGAGCTGTTTTTT
CDR3 length: 13; D gene: TRBD2; V gene: TRBV7-7; J gene: TRBJ2-1; clone size: NA; CDR3 protein: CASSPWGGNEQFF; CDR3 DNA: TGTGCCAGCAGCCCCTGGGGGGGGAATGAGCAGTTCTTC
CDR3 length: 13; D gene: TRBD1; V gene: TRBV12-3/TRBV12-4; J gene: TRBJ2-1; clone size: NA; CDR3 protein: CASSLGTGNEQFF; CDR3 DNA: TGTGCCAGCAGTTTAGGGACAGGCAATGAGCAGTTCTTC
CDR3 length: 16; D gene: TRBD1; V gene: TRBV7-3; J gene: TRBJ2-6; clone size: NA; CDR3 protein: CASSPTGASGANVLTF; CDR3 DNA: TGTGCCAGCAGCCCTACAGGGGCCTCTGGGGCCAACGTCCTGACTTTC
CDR3 length: 16; D gene: TRBD2; V gene: TRBV3-1/TRBV3-2; J gene: TRBJ2-5; clone size: NA; CDR3 protein: CASSQEAGGILETQYF; CDR3 DNA: TGTGCCAGCAGCCAAGAAGCGGGGGGCATCTTGGAGACCCAGTACTTC
CDR3 length: 14; D gene: NA; V gene: TRBV27; J gene: TRBJ2-3; clone size: NA; CDR3 protein: CASSSGLSVDTQYF; CDR3 DNA: TGTGCCAGCAGCTCGGGGTTGAGTGTGGATACGCAGTATTTT
CDR3 length: 16; D gene: TRBD1; V gene: TRBV5-5; J gene: TRBJ1-6; clone size: once; CDR3 protein: CASSSGTVYHNSPLHF; CDR3 DNA: TGTGCCAGCAGCTCCGGGACAGTGTATCATAATTCACCCCTCCACTTT
CDR3 length: 15; D gene: TRBD1; V gene: TRBV5-1; J gene: TRBJ2-3; clone size: NA; CDR3 protein: CASSYGDRRTDTQYF; CDR3 DNA: TGCGCCAGCAGCTACGGGGACAGGCGCACAGATACGCAGTATTTT
CDR3 length: 13; D gene: TRBD1; V gene: TRBV27; J gene: TRBJ1-2; clone size: NA; CDR3 protein: CASSLDRRYGYTF; CDR3 DNA: TGTGCCAGCAGCTTGGACAGGAGGTATGGCTACACCTTC